This T cell receptor beta chain derives from a study of blood T cell repertoires in COVID-19. V dropped 1 base and J dropped 4; count of bases not matched to a gene: 5. CDR3 length equals 16 residues. Germline V CDR1 and CDR2: SGHRS, YFSETQ. The method was immunoSEQ multiplex PCR; TCRdb's version includes in-frame clones alone and lacks a portion of them. The repertoire includes around 240,000 clones, about 80% of them detected once, and around 2% sits in the top ten. This clonotype was sampled from a woman older than 75 with acute or convalescent COVID-19. Material: peripheral blood. This sequence joins TRBV5-1 and TRBJ2-2; 9 nucleotides agree with TRBD1. The CDR3 nucleotides are TGCGCCAGCAGCTTGCCGGGACAGGGAAGCACCGGGGAGCTGTTTTTT. It is translated as CASSLPGQGSTGELFF.